This record concerns one T cell receptor (beta chain) sequence. Its antigen is unknown. Libraries were prepared by immunoSEQ multiplex PCR; TCRdb keeps only in-frame clonotypes and omits some of them. This table holds about 2.1 million clones, about 94% found once. CD45RO negativity and positive selection for CCR7 defined naive CD8 cells, a population that excluded terminally differentiated effector memory CD45RA+ cells. The data are from a study of shared clonotypes between healthy human individuals. Findings and caveats of the study: Naive subsets, compared against memory subsets, generally had larger estimated richness values.

The CDR3 is made up of 15 amino acids. Germline CDR1 reads SGHAT; CDR2 reads FQNNGV. The V and J ends lost 7 bases and 6 bases, in that order; junction bases with no gene match: 9. The source material was naive CD8+ T cells from PBMCs. The clonotype originates from a young man in good health. Some clones in this sample may be carry-over from other donors' samples. This chain joins TRBV11-2 and TRBJ2-1; 10 positions agree with TRBD2. CDR3 in DNA: TGTGCCAGCACCGATCTAGCGGGAGTAACCAATGAGCAGTTCTTC. Translating it yields CASTDLAGVTNEQFF. The full variable domain, its missing parts supplied by reference TRBV11-2 and TRBJ2-1, is EAGVAQSPRYKIIEKRQSVAFWCNPISGHATLYWYQQILGQGPKLLIQFQNNGVVDDSQLPKDRFSAERLKGVDSTLKIQPAKLEDSAVYLCASTDLAGVTNEQFFGPGTRLTVL.